A single sample gave rise to the 11 T cell receptor beta chains below, sequenced in a study of T-cell memory formation after mild COVID-19. TCRdb ran MiXCR on the 5' RACE reads and lists one entry per CDR3 protein. Of roughly 350,000 distinct CDR3 sequences listed, under 25% are singletons. The sequencing sample was made of PBMCs or a T cell subset sorted from them (not recorded which). Receptors were obtained from an adult woman who had mild COVID-19 (a few samples of this study predate the infection). Cell type and time point are not known.

The sample holds a few counts of this clonotype. The gene calls are TRBV4-1 and TRBJ1-1; 7 positions match TRBD1. Unmatched junction bases numbered 4, after V lost 2 bases and J lost 1 base. CDR1 and CDR2 (germline): MGHRA, YSYEKL. The CDR3 extends over 15 amino acids. CDR3 DNA sequence: TGCGCCAGCAGCCAAATCCGGACAGGGAACACTGAAGCTTTCTTT. Protein product: CASSQIRTGNTEAFF.

By proportion, this clonotype is medium-sized. This rearrangement joins TRBV7-2 to TRBJ2-1; D call uncertain. V was cut by 1 base and J by 5 bases, with 12 bases left in between. The CDR3 consists of 15 residues. Germline V gene lookup returns CDR1 SGHTA and CDR2 FQGNSA. Written as DNA, the CDR3 is TGTGCCAGCAGCTTAGTTGGCGGAAACGACAATGAGCAGTTCTTC. It yields the protein CASSLVGGNDNEQFF. The full variable domain, its missing parts supplied by reference TRBV7-2 and TRBJ2-1, is GAGVSQSPSNKVTEKGKDVELRCDPISGHTALYWYRQSLGQGLEFLIYFQGNSAPDKSGLPSDRFSAERTGGSVSTLTIQRTQQEDSAVYLCASSLVGGNDNEQFFGPGTRLTVL.

In its sample, this clonotype was seen a few times. The gene calls are TRBV29-1 and TRBJ2-7, with a possible D match to TRBD1 (5 bases). The V gene lost 3 bases and the J gene lost 3 bases, with 12 bases spanning the gap. In germline, CDR1 is SQVTM, CDR2 ANQGSEA. The CDR3 is 13 residues long. CDR3 loop: CSVDETGYYEQYF. Here the CDR3 DNA reads TGCAGCGTTGACGAAACAGGCTACTACGAGCAGTACTTC.

This clonotype was seen once. The chain uses TRBV19 and TRBJ2-1; 14 positions match TRBD2. In germline, CDR1 is LNHDA, CDR2 SQIVND (reference sequence). The CDR3 runs 15 residues. J was trimmed by 13 bases and V by 5 bases; bases with no gene match: 10. Written as DNA, the CDR3 is TGTGCCAGTAGTTGGGATGGGACTAGCGGGAGTCTACAGTTCTTC. Encoded protein: CASSWDGTSGSLQFF. The full variable domain, completed using reference TRBV19 and TRBJ2-1, is DGGITQSPKYLFRKEGQNVTLSCEQNLNHDAMYWYRQDPGQGLRLIYYSQIVNDFQKGDIAEGYSVSREKKESFPLTVTSAQKNPTAFYLCASSWDGTSGSLQFFGPGTRLTVL.

The CDR3 protein is CASSPWDRGPYEQYF. The DNA for the CDR3 is TGTGCCAGCAGTCCATGGGACAGGGGCCCCTACGAGCAGTACTTC. This chain links TRBV12-3 or TRBV12-4 with TRBJ2-7; 10 bases agree with TRBD1. J was trimmed by 2 bases and V by 5 bases; bases with no gene match: 6. The CDR3 is 15 residues long.

This clonotype showed up just a few times. This chain links TRBV3-1 with TRBJ1-1; TRBD1 agrees at 7 bases. Trimming at V came to 4 bases and at J to 0 bases, leaving 5 bases not matched to a gene. Germline-derived CDR1 and CDR2 are LGHDT and YNNKEL (reference sequence). The CDR3 consists of 15 residues. CDR3 residues: CASSPETGMNTEAFF. As DNA, the CDR3 is TGTGCCAGCAGCCCTGAGACAGGGATGAACACTGAAGCTTTCTTT.

This clonotype was seen only a few times. This chain joins TRBV5-4 and TRBJ1-1, with D possibly matching TRBD1 (5 bases). Trimming left V 2 bases short and J 4 bases short, with 12 bases between. The CDR3 length is 14 residues. Germline-derived CDR1 and CDR2 are SGHNT and YYREEE (reference sequence). CDR3 nucleotides: TGTGCCAGCAGCTTTGACCGGGGCGGCACTGAAGCTTTCTTT. It specifies CASSFDRGGTEAFF.

This clonotype appeared a few times. The V and J genes are TRBV12-3 or TRBV12-4 and TRBJ1-2; D is ambiguous. The CDR3 runs 15 residues. Trimming left V 3 bases short and J 1 base short, with 12 bases between. CDR3 sequence reads: CASSFRRDLNYGYTF. For the CDR3, the DNA is TGTGCCAGCAGTTTTAGGCGAGACCTTAACTATGGCTACACCTTC.

There are a few counts of this clonotype. The chain combines TRBV5-1 with TRBJ2-2, with TRBD1 as a possible D gene (5 bases). The V and J ends lost 0 bases and 4 bases respectively, with 10 bases between them. The CDR3 totals 15 residues. Germline lookup yields CDR1 SGHRS and CDR2 YFSETQ. CDR3 nucleotide sequence: TGCGCCAGCAGCTTGGCTCAGGGTTTCACCGGGGAGCTGTTTTTT. This translates into CASSLAQGFTGELFF.

This clonotype was counted only a few times. Written as DNA, the CDR3 is TGCAGTGCCCCCGGGGCAGTCCACGAGCAGTACTTC. Translating gives CSAPGAVHEQYF. The chain combines TRBV20-1 with TRBJ2-7; tentatively, D is TRBD1 or TRBD2 (5 bases each). In germline, CDR1 is DFQATT, CDR2 SNEGSKA (reference sequence). CDR3 length: 12 residues. Deletions cut 6 bases from V and 5 bases from J, with 14 bases between.

DNA for the CDR3: TGTGCCAGCAGCGTAGGGGGAACCGCGGGCGGGGAGCTGTTTTTT. Protein: CASSVGGTAGGELFF. The chain is built from TRBV9 and TRBJ2-2; tentative D call: TRBD2 (5 bases). Germline assignment: CDR1 SGDLS and CDR2 YYNGEE. Trimming removed 0 bases at V and 7 bases at J, with 13 bases between. The CDR3 covers 15 residues. Complete variable domain (other parts from reference TRBV9 and TRBJ2-2): DSGVTQTPKHLITATGQRVTLRCSPRSGDLSVYWYQQSLDQGLQFLIQYYNGEERAKGNILERFSAQQFPDLHSELNLSSLELGDSALYFCASSVGGTAGGELFFGEGSRLTVL.